This T cell receptor (beta chain) was sequenced for a study of blood T cell repertoires in COVID-19. Across the study: The United States, Italy and Spain were the sources of the acute and convalescent COVID-19 samples. The analysed material was cDNA or gDNA that came from T cells, B-cell-depleted T cells, or PBMCs.

The study recruited people aged roughly 18 to 100 years across some 23 US areas. Participants had their cohort set by participant-reported clinical history. Sequenced by immunoSEQ multiplex PCR; TCRdb stores in-frame clones only, minus some. The profile shows about 140,000 clones, 70% to 90% of them singletons. The CDR3 is 14 amino acids. The germline V gene encodes CDR1 WSHSY and CDR2 SAAADI. V shed 5 bases, J shed 8 bases, and the junction held 5 bases outside the gene matches. The TCR comes from a woman aged 50 to 60 with acute COVID-19. The chain employs TRBV10-2 and TRBJ2-1; TRBD2 agrees at 11 bases. The material sequenced was PBMCs or T cells enriched from blood (not recorded which). The CDR3 DNA reads TGCGCCAGCAGTTCGACTAGCGGGACCGATGAGCAGTTCTTC. It yields the protein CASSSTSGTDEQFF.